The rows below give T cell receptor beta chains drawn from one sample of a study of T-cell reconstitution after alpha-beta-depleted transplantation in children. TCRdb reprocessed the PCR reads with MiXCR, giving one entry per CDR3 protein. Of 500,000 to 650,000 distinct CDR3 sequences listed, 10% to 12% are singletons. This specimen consisted of PBMCs, mostly from graft donor cells, obtained 180 days after TCRalphabeta/CD19-depleted stem cell transplant. These receptors were obtained from a female patient aged 2-9 years who had a stem cell transplant for aplastic anemia, so the T cells may come from the graft donor. Each CDR3 is given with its conserved first and last residue. D genes are given only for firm matches. The size field is filled for only some rows; it gives once, few, many or a size class.

size	D	V	J	CDR3	DNA
-	TRBD2	TRBV10-2	TRBJ2-3	CASSYSGRSTDTQYF	TGCGCCAGCAGTTATAGCGGGAGAAGCACAGATACGCAGTATTTT
few	-	TRBV6-1	TRBJ2-3	CASGLSPSLPSTDTQYF	TGTGCCAGCGGACTTAGCCCGTCGTTGCCTAGCACAGATACGCAGTATTTT
few	-	TRBV28	TRBJ1-1	CASDGVNTEAFF	TGTGCCAGCGATGGTGTGAACACTGAAGCTTTCTTT
-	-	TRBV12-3/TRBV12-4	TRBJ2-2	CASKLGPWNTGELFF	TGTGCCAGCAAACTAGGTCCTTGGAACACCGGGGAGCTGTTTTTT
-	-	TRBV5-1	TRBJ2-3	CASSLYGVSTDTQYF	TGCGCCAGCAGCTTGTATGGGGTCAGCACAGATACGCAGTATTTT
-	-	TRBV5-1	TRBJ1-2	CASSPSSQTYGYTF	TGCGCCAGCAGCCCTAGCAGTCAGACTTATGGCTACACCTTC
few	-	TRBV20-1	TRBJ2-2	CSARMAANTGELFF	TGCAGTGCTAGGATGGCAGCGAACACCGGGGAGCTGTTTTTT
-	-	TRBV28	TRBJ1-5	CASSRLGRDNQPQHF	TGTGCCAGCAGCCGCCTGGGACGGGACAATCAGCCCCAGCATTTT
few	TRBD1	TRBV7-3	TRBJ2-5	CASSQDRVETQYF	TGTGCCAGCAGCCAGGACAGGGTAGAGACCCAGTACTTC
-	-	TRBV27	TRBJ2-2	CASSSGGPHTGELFF	TGTGCCAGCAGTAGCGGAGGGCCGCACACCGGGGAGCTGTTTTTT
many	TRBD2	TRBV5-1	TRBJ2-1	CASSLVAGGPWNEQFF	TGCGCCAGCAGCTTGGTAGCGGGGGGGCCTTGGAATGAGCAGTTCTTC
few	TRBD1	TRBV7-6	TRBJ1-1	CASSWGQVNTEAFF	TGTGCCAGCAGCTGGGGACAGGTGAACACTGAAGCTTTCTTT
few	-	TRBV11-2	TRBJ2-5	CASSLSIIRGGDSGGETQYF	TGTGCCAGCAGCCTTTCGATCATTAGAGGAGGGGACAGTGGAGGGGAGACCCAGTACTTC
many	-	TRBV5-5	TRBJ2-4	CASTRTGSQNIQYF	TGTGCCAGCACCAGAACAGGGTCCCAAAACATTCAGTACTTC
many	TRBD2	TRBV29-1	TRBJ2-1	CSVERAGEVNEQFF	TGCAGCGTTGAAAGAGCGGGAGAGGTAAATGAGCAGTTCTTC
-	-	TRBV7-6	TRBJ2-3	CASSLPGRGPDTQYF	TGTGCCAGCAGCTTACCGGGACGGGGCCCAGATACGCAGTATTTT
-	-	TRBV3-1	TRBJ2-2	CASSLEGRTGELFF	TGTGCCAGCAGCCTTGAGGGACGGACCGGGGAGCTGTTTTTT
few	-	TRBV5-1	TRBJ1-3	CASSLAHGAGNTIYF	TGCGCCAGCAGCTTGGCGCACGGAGCTGGAAACACCATATATTTT
few	TRBD2	TRBV2	TRBJ2-1	CASRSSGSPSYNEQFF	TGTGCCAGCAGATCTAGCGGGAGCCCCTCCTACAATGAGCAGTTCTTC
many	-	TRBV4-2	TRBJ1-1	CASSQEGRRAEAFF	TGTGCCAGCAGCCAAGAGGGGAGGAGAGCTGAAGCTTTCTTT
-	-	TRBV6-5	TRBJ2-7	CASSYRAERALEQYF	TGTGCCAGCAGTTACCGGGCGGAGAGGGCCCTCGAGCAGTACTTC
few	TRBD2	TRBV20-1	TRBJ2-5	CSAIISGSRGETQYF	TGCAGTGCCATCATTAGCGGGAGCCGCGGAGAGACCCAGTACTTC
few	TRBD2	TRBV20-1	TRBJ2-1	CSAPRLAGGLNEQFF	TGCAGTGCTCCGCGACTAGCGGGAGGGCTCAATGAGCAGTTCTTC
-	TRBD1	TRBV5-8	TRBJ1-4	CASSIQGPPEKLFF	TGTGCCAGCAGCATACAGGGGCCCCCTGAAAAACTGTTTTTT
few	-	TRBV28	TRBJ2-5	CASSLFKWTPVTETQYF	TGTGCCAGCAGCCTTTTCAAATGGACTCCGGTAACAGAGACCCAGTACTTC
few	-	TRBV12-3/TRBV12-4	TRBJ1-2	CASSFPGLDYGYTF	TGTGCCAGCAGTTTTCCAGGGTTGGACTATGGCTACACCTTC
-	TRBD2	TRBV6-5	TRBJ2-1	CASSYSWGGRGLGDYNEQFF	TGTGCCAGCAGTTACTCGTGGGGCGGGAGGGGCCTGGGAGATTACAATGAGCAGTTCTTC
-	TRBD2	TRBV28	TRBJ2-3	CASSRGLAGGITDTQYF	TGTGCCAGCAGCCGGGGACTAGCGGGAGGAATCACAGATACGCAGTATTTT
-	-	TRBV5-8	TRBJ2-1	CASRRLAGEQFF	TGTGCCAGCAGGAGGTTAGCCGGTGAGCAGTTCTTC
many	-	TRBV2	TRBJ1-1	CASSESSENTEAFF	TGTGCCAGCAGTGAGAGCTCAGAAAACACTGAAGCTTTCTTT
many	TRBD1	TRBV2	TRBJ1-1	CAKKGAGNTEAFF	TGTGCCAAGAAGGGGGCGGGGAACACTGAAGCTTTCTTT
-	TRBD1	TRBV7-9	TRBJ2-1	CALQGGSYNEQFF	TGTGCCTTACAGGGGGGATCCTACAATGAGCAGTTCTTC
-	TRBD2	TRBV7-3	TRBJ2-1	CASSRTSAYNEQFF	TGTGCCAGCAGCCGGACTAGCGCTTACAATGAGCAGTTCTTC
few	-	TRBV7-2	TRBJ2-2	CASSLVPSTNTGELFF	TGTGCCAGCAGCTTAGTACCCAGTACAAACACCGGGGAGCTGTTTTTT
few	-	TRBV27	TRBJ2-1	CASCDRSYNEQFF	TGTGCCAGCTGCGACAGGAGTTACAATGAGCAGTTCTTC
-	TRBD2	TRBV15	TRBJ2-5	CATSRVAGYQETQYF	TGTGCCACCAGCAGGGTAGCGGGGTACCAAGAGACCCAGTACTTC
few	TRBD1	TRBV12-3/TRBV12-4	TRBJ1-2	CASGPQTGLKGYTF	TGTGCCAGCGGCCCCCAGACAGGGCTAAAGGGCTACACCTTC
-	TRBD2	TRBV7-2	TRBJ2-1	CATLREGSSYNEQFF	TGTGCCACTCTCCGGGAGGGGAGCTCCTACAATGAGCAGTTCTTC
-	-	TRBV11-3	TRBJ2-3	CASTQPASTDTQYF	TGTGCCAGCACCCAGCCCGCTAGCACAGATACGCAGTATTTT
-	-	TRBV10-3	TRBJ1-2	CAISGEINYGYTF	TGTGCCATCAGTGGGGAAATTAACTATGGCTACACCTTC
few	TRBD1	TRBV15	TRBJ2-5	CATSRPRDSIGAQYF	TGTGCCACCAGCAGACCCAGGGACAGTATTGGGGCCCAGTACTTC
few	-	TRBV20-1	TRBJ1-5	CSAREGFDQPQHF	TGCAGTGCTAGAGAAGGGTTTGATCAGCCCCAGCATTTT
many	-	TRBV7-6	TRBJ1-2	CASSLSGRGYTF	TGTGCCAGCAGCTTATCAGGGAGAGGCTACACCTTC
many	-	TRBV4-3	TRBJ2-1	CASSQNSGGRGDNEQFF	TGCGCCAGCAGCCAAAATAGCGGTGGGAGAGGCGACAATGAGCAGTTCTTC
-	-	TRBV5-1	TRBJ2-1	CASSLRALWDEQFF	TGCGCCAGCAGCCTCCGGGCCCTCTGGGATGAGCAGTTCTTC
-	TRBD1	TRBV11-2	TRBJ2-6	CASSLDRGGSGANVLTF	TGTGCCAGCAGCTTAGATCGAGGGGGCTCGGGGGCCAACGTCCTGACTTTC
few	-	TRBV28	TRBJ1-6	CASSFRLRSSYNSPLHF	TGTGCCAGCAGTTTCCGTCTTCGGAGCTCCTATAATTCACCCCTCCACTTT
few	TRBD2	TRBV7-9	TRBJ2-7	CASSLPRGRSGSYEQYF	TGTGCCAGCAGCCTCCCACGCGGGAGGTCGGGCTCCTACGAGCAGTACTTC
-	-	TRBV29-1	TRBJ2-2	CSVQTWGNTGELFF	TGCAGCGTCCAAACTTGGGGGAACACCGGGGAGCTGTTTTTT
many	-	TRBV20-1	TRBJ1-4	CSCRRTSLLNEKLFF	TGCAGCTGCCGAAGGACCTCCCTCTTAAATGAAAAACTGTTTTTT
-	-	TRBV3-1	TRBJ1-5	CASSPRVDTKPQHF	TGTGCCAGCAGCCCGAGGGTGGACACTAAGCCCCAGCATTTT
few	TRBD1	TRBV25-1	TRBJ1-1	CASSELRGPGVEAFF	TGTGCCAGCAGTGAATTAAGGGGGCCCGGGGTTGAAGCTTTCTTT
many	-	TRBV12-3/TRBV12-4	TRBJ1-3	CASTDITGNTIYF	TGTGCCAGCACCGACATCACTGGAAACACCATATATTTT
few	-	TRBV7-6	TRBJ2-1	CASSSTGRMKQFF	TGTGCCAGCAGCTCGACGGGGAGAATGAAGCAGTTCTTC
-	-	TRBV20-1	TRBJ1-1	CSAGRAGKGTEAFF	TGCAGTGCCGGTAGGGCGGGCAAGGGCACTGAAGCTTTCTTT